This T cell receptor (beta chain) was sequenced for a study of T cells in Graves' hyperthyroidism and ophthalmopathy. Study-wide points: Appearing also in blood were most of the thyroid clonotypes expanded above 0.001. Using 13 V-J features, a model discriminated ophthalmopathy from stable hyperthyroidism.

This clonotype was picked up many times. The antigen is unknown. The germline CDR1 and CDR2 sequences are KGHDR and SFDVKD. The CDR3 sequence is 16 residues long. V lost 2 bases, J lost 5 bases, and 9 bases stayed unmatched. RNA transcripts yielded amplified TCR beta CDR3 regions. The HTBI primer set was used in a first-round RT-PCR of the TCR CDR3. TCRdb used MiXCR to reprocess the multiplex PCR reads, holding one entry per CDR3 protein. The profile covers 250,000 to 300,000 distinct CDR3 sequences, with 14% to 15% appearing a single time and 10% to 15% taken by the ten largest. The receptor's source is a middle-aged woman with Graves' hyperthyroidism that later progressed to Graves' ophthalmopathy. The chain carries TRBV24-1 and TRBJ2-5; 8 nucleotides agree with TRBD2. Sequencing used blood. The CDR3 region has the DNA TGTGCCACCAGTGATTCGGTTAGCGGGGCCCGGGAGACCCAGTACTTC. This codes for CATSDSVSGARETQYF.